Each of the 14 T cell receptor beta chains below was sequenced from the same sample in a study of CXCR3-negative and CXCR3-positive naive CD8 T cells. No antigen is known for these receptors. It was by 5' RACE with UMI labels that the TRB cDNA libraries were prepared. From its re-call of the 5' RACE reads, TCRdb lists each CDR3 protein once, without DNA. The listing records tens of thousands of distinct CDR3 sequences. Study-level results: The study found more hydrophobic TRB CDR3s in CXCR3-positive naive cells than in CXCR3-negative naive cells.

The sample taken for sequencing was naive CXCR3+ CD8+ T cells from blood. Subset described: CD45RO-CCR7+CD27+CD95- naive CD8+ T cells expressing CXCR3 (TNR3+). The source is a human donor in good health. Some clones in this sample may be carry-over from other donors' samples.

V usage is TRBV3-1 and J usage is TRBJ2-7; TCRdb gives TRBD2 as the D gene, but with no DNA this cannot be confirmed. Germline CDR1 reads LGHDT; CDR2 reads YNNKEL (reference sequence). The CDR3 totals 15 residues. CDR3 protein: CASSQEGGGWDEQYF.

The chain has TRBV7-8 and TRBJ2-2; TCRdb gives TRBD1 as the D gene, but with no DNA this cannot be confirmed. This CDR3 contains 17 residues. Germline V gives CDR1 SGHVS, CDR2 FQNEAQ. CDR3 sequence reads: CASSVVPRGPGTGELFF.

The chain uses TRBV4-1 and TRBJ1-2. The germline gives CDR1 MGHRA, CDR2 YSYEKL. The CDR3 covers 15 residues. CDR3 sequence reads: CASSQVLTAAKGYTF.

The chain employs TRBV28 and TRBJ2-1. The germline V gene has CDR1 MDHEN and CDR2 SYDVKM. The CDR3 runs 15 residues. The CDR3 is CASTPRSFSYNEQFF.

The J gene is TRBJ2-7, the V gene TRBV5-1; the D call from TCRdb, TRBD1, cannot be confirmed without DNA. The CDR3 has 15 residues. CDR1 and CDR2 from the germline V gene are SGHRS and YFSETQ. CDR3 sequence: CASSLAGTGVGEQYF.

The chain employs TRBV3-1 and TRBJ2-1; TCRdb names TRBD2, which stays unverified in the absence of DNA. The CDR3 has 13 residues. The germline gives CDR1 LGHDT, CDR2 YNNKEL (reference sequence). The CDR3 protein is CASRGGGAFEQFF.

V is TRBV20-1 and J is TRBJ2-5; without DNA, the TCRdb call of TRBD1 cannot be checked. Germline V gene lookup returns CDR1 DFQATT and CDR2 SNEGSKA (reference sequence). The CDR3 contains 15 residues. CDR3 sequence: CSARDPQGYQETQYF.

The chain employs TRBV9 and TRBJ2-3; TCRdb outputs TRBD2, but without DNA this stays unchecked. The V gene's germline CDR1 is SGDLS and CDR2 YYNGEE. The CDR3 has 15 amino acids. The CDR3 is CASISGSGDSDTQYF.

The chain has TRBV7-9 and TRBJ2-3; TCRdb's D gene call, TRBD1, goes unchecked for lack of DNA. This CDR3 contains 15 residues. Germline CDR1 SEHNR, CDR2 FQNEAQ (reference sequence). The CDR3 sequence: CASSPKQGPSDTQYF.

J is TRBJ2-1 and V is TRBV29-1; TCRdb picks TRBD2, but there is no DNA to check that call. Germline V gene sequence: CDR1 SQVTM, CDR2 ANQGSEA. This CDR3 comprises 13 residues. CDR3 residues: CSVEEGLAAEQFF.

CDR3 region: CASSIWTGVMNTEAFF. The V gene is TRBV19, the J gene TRBJ1-1; TCRdb designates TRBD1, a call that cannot be tested without DNA. The CDR3 consists of 16 residues. Germline V lookup: CDR1 LNHDA, CDR2 SQIVND (reference sequence).

The rearrangement uses TRBV28 and TRBJ2-5; TCRdb's D call, TRBD1, is unchecked because there is no DNA. The CDR3 has 14 amino acids. Germline assignment: CDR1 MDHEN and CDR2 SYDVKM. The CDR3 loop is CASDNRVRRETQYF.

The gene calls are TRBV29-1 and TRBJ2-1; the D gene TCRdb calls, TRBD2, cannot be checked with no DNA. The CDR3 has 14 amino acids. Looked up from germline, CDR1 is SQVTM and CDR2 is ANQGSEA. CDR3 protein: CSVTGVAGGGEQFF.

This chain connects TRBV7-9 to TRBJ2-7; TCRdb lists TRBD1, though no DNA is available to test this call. The CDR3 has 13 residues. CDR1 SEHNR and CDR2 FQNEAQ come from the germline V gene (reference sequence). This CDR3 reads CASSLRQGHEQYF.